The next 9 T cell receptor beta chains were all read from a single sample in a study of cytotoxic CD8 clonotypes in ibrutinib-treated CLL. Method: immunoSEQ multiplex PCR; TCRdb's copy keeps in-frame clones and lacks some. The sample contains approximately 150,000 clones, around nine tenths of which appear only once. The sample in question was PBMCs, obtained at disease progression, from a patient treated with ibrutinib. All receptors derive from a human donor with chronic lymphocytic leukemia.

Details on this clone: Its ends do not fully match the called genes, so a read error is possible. The CDR3, as DNA: TGTGCCAGCAGCGCCGGCAGGGGTTACACTGAAGCTTCCTTT. Translated, it gives CASSAGRGYTEASF. This sequence joins TRBV9 and TRBJ1-1, with a possible D match to TRBD1 (6 bases). The CDR3 length is 14 residues. Per the germline V gene, CDR1 is SGDLS and CDR2 is YYNGEE.

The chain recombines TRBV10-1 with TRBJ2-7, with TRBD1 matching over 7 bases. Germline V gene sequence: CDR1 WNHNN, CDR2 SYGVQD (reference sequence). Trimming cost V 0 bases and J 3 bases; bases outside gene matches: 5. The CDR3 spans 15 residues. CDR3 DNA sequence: TGCGCCAGCAGTGAGTCACGTGACAGGGTCTACGAGCAGTACTTC. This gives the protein CASSESRDRVYEQYF.

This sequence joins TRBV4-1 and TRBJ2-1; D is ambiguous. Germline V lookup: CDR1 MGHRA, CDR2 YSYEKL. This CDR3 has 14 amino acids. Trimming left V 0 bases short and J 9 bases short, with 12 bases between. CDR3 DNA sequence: TGCGCCAGCAGCCAAGAACCCCCTTCGGTTGAGCAGTTCTTC. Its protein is CASSQEPPSVEQFF.

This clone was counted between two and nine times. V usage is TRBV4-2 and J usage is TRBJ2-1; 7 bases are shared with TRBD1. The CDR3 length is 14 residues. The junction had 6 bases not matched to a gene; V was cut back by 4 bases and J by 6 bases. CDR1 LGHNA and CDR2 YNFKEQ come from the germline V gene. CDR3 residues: CASSPGQETNEQFF. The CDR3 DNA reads TGTGCCAGCAGCCCCGGACAGGAGACCAATGAGCAGTTCTTC.

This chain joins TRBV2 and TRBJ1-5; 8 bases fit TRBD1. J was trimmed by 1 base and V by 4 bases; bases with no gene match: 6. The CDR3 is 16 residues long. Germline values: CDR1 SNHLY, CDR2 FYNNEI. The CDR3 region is CASSGQGASSNQPQHF. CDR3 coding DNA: TGTGCCAGCAGTGGGCAGGGGGCGTCAAGCAATCAGCCCCAGCATTTT.

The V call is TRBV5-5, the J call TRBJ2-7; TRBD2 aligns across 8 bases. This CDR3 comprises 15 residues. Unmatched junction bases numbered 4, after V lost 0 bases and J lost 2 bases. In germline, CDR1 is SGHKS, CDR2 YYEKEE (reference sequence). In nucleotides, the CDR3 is TGTGCCAGCAGCTTGGTAGTAGCGGGGACCTACGAGCAGTACTTC. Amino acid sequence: CASSLVVAGTYEQYF.

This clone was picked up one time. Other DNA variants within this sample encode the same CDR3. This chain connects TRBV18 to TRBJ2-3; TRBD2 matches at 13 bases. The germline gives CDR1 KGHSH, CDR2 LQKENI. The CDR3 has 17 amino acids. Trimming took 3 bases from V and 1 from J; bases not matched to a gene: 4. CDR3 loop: CASSPGTSGTGTDTQYF. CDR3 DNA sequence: TGTGCCAGCTCACCGGGGACTAGCGGGACTGGCACAGATACGCAGTATTTT.

This CDR3 is CASSSYSSTDTQYF. For the CDR3, the DNA is TGTGCCAGCAGCAGTTACTCTAGCACAGATACGCAGTATTTT. This chain uses TRBV9 with TRBJ2-3; no definite D call. The CDR3 contains 14 residues. Germline V CDR1 and CDR2: SGDLS, YYNGEE. Trimming removed 4 bases from V and 0 bases from J, with 9 bases in between.

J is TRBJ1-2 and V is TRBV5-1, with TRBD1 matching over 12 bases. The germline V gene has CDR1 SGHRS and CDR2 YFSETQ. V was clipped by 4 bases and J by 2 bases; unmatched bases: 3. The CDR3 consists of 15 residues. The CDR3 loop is CASSIGTGGNYGYTF. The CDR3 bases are TGCGCCAGCAGCATAGGGACAGGGGGCAACTATGGCTACACCTTC.